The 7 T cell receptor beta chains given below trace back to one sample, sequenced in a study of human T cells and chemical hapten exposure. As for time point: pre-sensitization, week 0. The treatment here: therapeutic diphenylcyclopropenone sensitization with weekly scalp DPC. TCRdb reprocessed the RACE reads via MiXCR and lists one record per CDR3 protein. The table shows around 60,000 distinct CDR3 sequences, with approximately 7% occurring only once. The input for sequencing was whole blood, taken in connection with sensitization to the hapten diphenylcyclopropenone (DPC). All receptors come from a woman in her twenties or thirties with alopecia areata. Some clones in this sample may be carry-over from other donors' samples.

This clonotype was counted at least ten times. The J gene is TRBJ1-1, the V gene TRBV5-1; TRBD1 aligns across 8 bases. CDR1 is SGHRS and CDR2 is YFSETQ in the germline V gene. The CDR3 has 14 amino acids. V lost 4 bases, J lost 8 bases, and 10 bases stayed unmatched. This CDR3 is CASSPGQGEREAFF. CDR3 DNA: TGCGCCAGCAGCCCCGGACAGGGTGAGAGGGAAGCTTTCTTT.

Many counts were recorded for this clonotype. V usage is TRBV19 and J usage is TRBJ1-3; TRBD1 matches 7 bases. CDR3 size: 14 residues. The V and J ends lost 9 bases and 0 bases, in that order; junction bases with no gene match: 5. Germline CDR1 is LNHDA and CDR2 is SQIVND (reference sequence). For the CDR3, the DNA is TGTGCCAGCGAGACAGGGAGCTCTGGAAACACCATATATTTT. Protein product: CASETGSSGNTIYF.

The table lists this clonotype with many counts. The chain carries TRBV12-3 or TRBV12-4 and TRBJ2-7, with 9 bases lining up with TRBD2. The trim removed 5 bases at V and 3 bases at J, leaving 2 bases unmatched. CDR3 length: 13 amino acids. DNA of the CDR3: TGTGCCAGCAGTCGTAGCGGGGGCTACGAGCAGTACTTC. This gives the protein CASSRSGGYEQYF.

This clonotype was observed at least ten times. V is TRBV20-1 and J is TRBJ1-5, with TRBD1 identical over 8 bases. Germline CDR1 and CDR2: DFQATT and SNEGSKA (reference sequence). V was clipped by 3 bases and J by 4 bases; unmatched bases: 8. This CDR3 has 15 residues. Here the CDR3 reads CSASIAGQVNQPQHF. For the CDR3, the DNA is TGCAGTGCTAGCATTGCGGGACAGGTAAATCAGCCCCAGCATTTT.

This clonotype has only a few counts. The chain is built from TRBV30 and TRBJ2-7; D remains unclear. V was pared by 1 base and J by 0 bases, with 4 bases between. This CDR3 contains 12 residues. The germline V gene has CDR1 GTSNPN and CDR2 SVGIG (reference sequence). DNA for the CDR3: TGTGCCTGGAGTGAACCCTCCTACGAGCAGTACTTC. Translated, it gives CAWSEPSYEQYF.

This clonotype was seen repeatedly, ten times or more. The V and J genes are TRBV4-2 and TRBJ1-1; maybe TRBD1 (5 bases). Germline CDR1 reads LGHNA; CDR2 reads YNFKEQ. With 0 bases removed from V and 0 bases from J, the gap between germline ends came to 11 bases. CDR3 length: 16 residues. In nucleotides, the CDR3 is TGTGCCAGCAGCCAAGAGGTAGGGGCTATGAACACTGAAGCTTTCTTT. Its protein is CASSQEVGAMNTEAFF.

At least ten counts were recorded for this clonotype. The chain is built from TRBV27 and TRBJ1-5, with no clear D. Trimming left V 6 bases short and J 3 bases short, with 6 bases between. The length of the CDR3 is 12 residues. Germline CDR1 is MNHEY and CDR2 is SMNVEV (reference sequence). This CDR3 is CASSEINQPQHF. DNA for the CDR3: TGTGCCAGCAGCGAAATCAATCAGCCCCAGCATTTT.